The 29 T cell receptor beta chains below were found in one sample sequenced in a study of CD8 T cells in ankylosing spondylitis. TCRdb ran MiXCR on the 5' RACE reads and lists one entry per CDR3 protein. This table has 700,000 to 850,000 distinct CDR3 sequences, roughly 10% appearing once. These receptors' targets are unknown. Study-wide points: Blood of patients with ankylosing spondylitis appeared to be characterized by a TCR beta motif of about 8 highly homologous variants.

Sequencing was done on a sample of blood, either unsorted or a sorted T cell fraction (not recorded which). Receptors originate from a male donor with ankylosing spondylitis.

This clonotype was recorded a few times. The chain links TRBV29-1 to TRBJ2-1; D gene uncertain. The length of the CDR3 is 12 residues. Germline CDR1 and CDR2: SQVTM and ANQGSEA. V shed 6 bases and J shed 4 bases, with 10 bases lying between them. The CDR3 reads CSVLIAYNEQFF. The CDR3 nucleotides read TGCAGCGTCTTAATAGCATACAATGAGCAGTTCTTC.

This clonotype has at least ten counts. As DNA, the CDR3 is TGTGCCAGCAGTCGCGACTGGCGCGAGCAGTTCTTC. As protein: CASSRDWREQFF. This rearrangement joins TRBV12-3 or TRBV12-4 to TRBJ2-1; no definite D call. CDR3 length equals 12 residues. Trimming shortened V by 5 bases and J by 10 bases, and 12 bases separated the two germline ends.

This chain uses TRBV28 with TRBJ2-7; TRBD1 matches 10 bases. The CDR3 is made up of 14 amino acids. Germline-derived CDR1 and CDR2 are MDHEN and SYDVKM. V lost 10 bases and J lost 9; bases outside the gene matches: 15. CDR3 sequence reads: CATSRGTGALGQYF. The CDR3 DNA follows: TGTGCCACTTCAAGGGGGACAGGGGCCCTGGGGCAGTACTTC.

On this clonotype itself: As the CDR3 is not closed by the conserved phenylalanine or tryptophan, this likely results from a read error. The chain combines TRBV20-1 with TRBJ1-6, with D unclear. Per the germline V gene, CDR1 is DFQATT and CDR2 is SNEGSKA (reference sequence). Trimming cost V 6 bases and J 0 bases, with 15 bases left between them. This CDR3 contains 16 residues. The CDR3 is CSAERVESSYNSPLHL. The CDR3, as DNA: TGCAGTGCGGAGAGGGTCGAGAGCTCCTATAATTCACCCCTCCACCTT.

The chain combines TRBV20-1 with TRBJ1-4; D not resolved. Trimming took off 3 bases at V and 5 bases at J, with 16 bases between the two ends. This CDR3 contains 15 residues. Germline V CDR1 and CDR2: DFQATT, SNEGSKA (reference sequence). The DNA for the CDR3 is TGCAGTGCTAGGGTCGGTGGAGCCGAGAATGAAAAACTGTTTTTT. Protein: CSARVGGAENEKLFF.

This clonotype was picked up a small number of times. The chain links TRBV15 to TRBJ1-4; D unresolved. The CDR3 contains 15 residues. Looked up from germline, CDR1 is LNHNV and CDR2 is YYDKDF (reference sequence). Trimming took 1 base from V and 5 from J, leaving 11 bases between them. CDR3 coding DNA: TGTGCCACCAGCAGAGCGACGCGTGGGAATGAAAAACTGTTTTTT. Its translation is CATSRATRGNEKLFF.

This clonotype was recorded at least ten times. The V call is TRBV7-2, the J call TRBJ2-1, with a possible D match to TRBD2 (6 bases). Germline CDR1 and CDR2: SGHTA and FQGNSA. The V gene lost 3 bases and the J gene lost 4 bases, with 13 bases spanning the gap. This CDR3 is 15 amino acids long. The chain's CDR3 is CASSLQGLIYNEQFF. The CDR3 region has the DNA TGTGCCAGCAGCTTGCAGGGACTTATTTACAATGAGCAGTTCTTC.

The CDR3 is CASSLAELESPLHF. CDR3 coding DNA: TGCGCCAGCAGCTTGGCCGAGTTGGAGTCACCCCTCCACTTT. The chain carries TRBV5-1 and TRBJ1-6; no definite D call. This CDR3 has 14 amino acids. The ends were cut back, 0 bases at V and 10 bases at J, with 11 bases in the middle. From germline, CDR1 is SGHRS and CDR2 YFSETQ.

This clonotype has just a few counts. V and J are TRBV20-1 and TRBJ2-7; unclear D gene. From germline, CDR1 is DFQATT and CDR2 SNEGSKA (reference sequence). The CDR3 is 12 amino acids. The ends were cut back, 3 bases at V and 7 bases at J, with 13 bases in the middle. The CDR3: CSARYLSKEQYF. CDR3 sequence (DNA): TGCAGTGCTAGGTATCTAAGCAAAGAGCAGTACTTC.

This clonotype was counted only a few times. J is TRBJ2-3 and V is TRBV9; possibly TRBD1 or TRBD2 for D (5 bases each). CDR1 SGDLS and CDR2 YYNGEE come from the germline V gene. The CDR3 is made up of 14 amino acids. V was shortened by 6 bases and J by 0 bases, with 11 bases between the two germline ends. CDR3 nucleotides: TGTGCCAGCAAAAGGGGAGCTAGCACAGATACGCAGTATTTT. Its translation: CASKRGASTDTQYF.

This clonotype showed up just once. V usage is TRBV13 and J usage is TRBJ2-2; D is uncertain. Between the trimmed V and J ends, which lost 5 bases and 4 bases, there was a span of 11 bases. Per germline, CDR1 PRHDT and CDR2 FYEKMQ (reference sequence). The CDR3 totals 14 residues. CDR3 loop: CASSLRTFTGELFF. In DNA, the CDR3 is TGTGCCAGCAGCCTACGGACCTTCACCGGGGAGCTGTTTTTT.

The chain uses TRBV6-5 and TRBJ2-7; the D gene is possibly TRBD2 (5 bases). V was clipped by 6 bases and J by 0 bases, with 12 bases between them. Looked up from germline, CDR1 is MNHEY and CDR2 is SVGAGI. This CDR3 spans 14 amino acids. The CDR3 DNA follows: TGTGCCAGCAGGCTCGCAGACTACTCCTACGAGCAGTACTTC. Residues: CASRLADYSYEQYF.

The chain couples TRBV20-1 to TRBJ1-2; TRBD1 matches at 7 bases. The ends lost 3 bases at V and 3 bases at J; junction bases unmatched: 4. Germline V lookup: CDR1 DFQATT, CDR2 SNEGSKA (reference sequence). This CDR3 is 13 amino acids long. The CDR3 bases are TGCAGTGCTAGCGACAGGGCCCACTATGGCTACACCTTC. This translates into CSASDRAHYGYTF.

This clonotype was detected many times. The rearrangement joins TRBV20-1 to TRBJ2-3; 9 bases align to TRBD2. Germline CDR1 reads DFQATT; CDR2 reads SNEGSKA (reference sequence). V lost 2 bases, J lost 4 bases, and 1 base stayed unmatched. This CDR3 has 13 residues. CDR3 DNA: TGCAGTGCTAGACTAGCGGGGTCAGATACGCAGTATTTT. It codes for CSARLAGSDTQYF.

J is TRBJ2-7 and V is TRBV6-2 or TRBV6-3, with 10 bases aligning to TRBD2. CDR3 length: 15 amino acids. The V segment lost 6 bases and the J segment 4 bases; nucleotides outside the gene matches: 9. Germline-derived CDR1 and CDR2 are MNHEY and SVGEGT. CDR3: CASSRYGTSAYEQYF. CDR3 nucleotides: TGTGCCAGCAGCCGGTACGGGACTAGCGCTTACGAGCAGTACTTC.

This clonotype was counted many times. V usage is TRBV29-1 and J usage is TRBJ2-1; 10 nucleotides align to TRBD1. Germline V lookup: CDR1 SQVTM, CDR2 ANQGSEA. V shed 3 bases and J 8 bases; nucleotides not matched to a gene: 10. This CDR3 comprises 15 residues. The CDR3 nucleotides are TGCAGCGTTGATGACAGGGGGCTTTTTCGGGATGAGCAGTTCTTC. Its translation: CSVDDRGLFRDEQFF.

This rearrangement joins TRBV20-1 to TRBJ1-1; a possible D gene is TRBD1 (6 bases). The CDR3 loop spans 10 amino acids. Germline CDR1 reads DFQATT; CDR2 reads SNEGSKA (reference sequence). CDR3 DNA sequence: TGCAGCGTGCATAGGGGGGAAGCTTTCTTT. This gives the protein CSVHRGEAFF.

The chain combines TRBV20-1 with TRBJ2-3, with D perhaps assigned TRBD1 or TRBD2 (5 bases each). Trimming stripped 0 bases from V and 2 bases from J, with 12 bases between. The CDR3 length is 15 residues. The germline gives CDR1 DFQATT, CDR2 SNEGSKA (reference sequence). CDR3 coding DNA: TGCAGTGCTAGAGATCGAGGGGTTTACACAGATACGCAGTATTTT. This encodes CSARDRGVYTDTQYF.

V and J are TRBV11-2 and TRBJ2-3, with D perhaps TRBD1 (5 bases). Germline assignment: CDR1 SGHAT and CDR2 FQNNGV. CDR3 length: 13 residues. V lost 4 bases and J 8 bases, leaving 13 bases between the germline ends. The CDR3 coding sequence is TGTGCCAGCAGCTACGATCGTCAGGGTACGCAGTATTTT. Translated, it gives CASSYDRQGTQYF.

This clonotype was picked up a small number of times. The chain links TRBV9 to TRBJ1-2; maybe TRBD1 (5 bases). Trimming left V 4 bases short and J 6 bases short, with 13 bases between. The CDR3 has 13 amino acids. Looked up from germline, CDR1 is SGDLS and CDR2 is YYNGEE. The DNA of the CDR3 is TGTGCCAGCAGCCCCTCTTGGGGGGATGGCTACACCTTC. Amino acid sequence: CASSPSWGDGYTF.

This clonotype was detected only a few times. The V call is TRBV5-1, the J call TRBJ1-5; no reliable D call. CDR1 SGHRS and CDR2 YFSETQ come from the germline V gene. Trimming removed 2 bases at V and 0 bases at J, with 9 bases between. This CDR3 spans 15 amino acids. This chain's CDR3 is CASSFGPNSNQPQHF. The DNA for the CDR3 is TGCGCCAGCAGCTTCGGACCAAATAGCAATCAGCCCCAGCATTTT. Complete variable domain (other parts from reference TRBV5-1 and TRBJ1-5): KAGVTQTPRYLIKTRGQQVTLSCSPISGHRSVSWYQQTPGQGLQFLFEYFSETQRNKGNFPGRFSGRQFSNSRSEMNVSTLELGDSALYLCASSFGPNSNQPQHFGDGTRLSIL.

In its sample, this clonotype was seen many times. The CDR3 spells CASSRPSGGDAEAFF. DNA for the CDR3: TGCGCCAGCAGCCGTCCCTCAGGGGGAGACGCTGAAGCTTTCTTT. The chain is built from TRBV5-1 and TRBJ1-1, with 7 bases aligning to TRBD1. This CDR3 is 15 amino acids long. The germline V gene has CDR1 SGHRS and CDR2 YFSETQ. V lost 4 bases and J lost 6; bases outside the gene matches: 12.

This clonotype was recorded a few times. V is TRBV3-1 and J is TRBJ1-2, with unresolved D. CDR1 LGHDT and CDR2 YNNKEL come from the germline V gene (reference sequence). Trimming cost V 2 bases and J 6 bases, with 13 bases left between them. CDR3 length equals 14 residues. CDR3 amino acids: CASSQLNKWDGYTF. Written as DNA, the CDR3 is TGTGCCAGCAGCCAATTGAACAAGTGGGATGGCTACACCTTC.

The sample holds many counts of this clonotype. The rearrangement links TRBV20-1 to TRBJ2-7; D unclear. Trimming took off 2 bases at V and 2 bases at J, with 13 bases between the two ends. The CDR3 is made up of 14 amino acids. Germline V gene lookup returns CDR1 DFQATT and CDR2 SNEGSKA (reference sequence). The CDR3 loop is CSARSPDPTYEQYF. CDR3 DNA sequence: TGCAGTGCTAGATCGCCGGATCCGACCTACGAGCAGTACTTC.

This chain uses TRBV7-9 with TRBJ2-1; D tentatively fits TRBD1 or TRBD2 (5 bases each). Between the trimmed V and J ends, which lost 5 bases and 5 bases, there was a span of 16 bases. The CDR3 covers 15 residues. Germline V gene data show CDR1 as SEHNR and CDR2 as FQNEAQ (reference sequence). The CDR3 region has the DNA TGTGCCAGCAGCCCACAGGAGGCCCTTCACAATGAGCAGTTCTTC. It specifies CASSPQEALHNEQFF.

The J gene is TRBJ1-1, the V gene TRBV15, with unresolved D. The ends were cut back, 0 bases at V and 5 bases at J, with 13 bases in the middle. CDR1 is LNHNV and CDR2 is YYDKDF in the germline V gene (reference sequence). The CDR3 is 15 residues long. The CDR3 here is CATSRDHIVSTEAFF. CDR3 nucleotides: TGTGCCACCAGCAGAGATCACATAGTCTCAACTGAAGCTTTCTTT.

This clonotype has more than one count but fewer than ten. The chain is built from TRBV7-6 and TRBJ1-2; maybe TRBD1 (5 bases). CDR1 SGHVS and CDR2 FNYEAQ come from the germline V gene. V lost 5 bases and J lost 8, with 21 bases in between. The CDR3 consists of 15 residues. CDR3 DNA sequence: TGTGCCAGCAGCCTCGATCGGGGCAGGGAGTACGGCTACACCTTC. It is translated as CASSLDRGREYGYTF.

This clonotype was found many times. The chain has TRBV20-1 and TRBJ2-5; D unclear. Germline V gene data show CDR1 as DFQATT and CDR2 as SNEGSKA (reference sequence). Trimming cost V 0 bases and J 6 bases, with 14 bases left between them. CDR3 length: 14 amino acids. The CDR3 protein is CSARDPAVTKTQYF. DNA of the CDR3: TGCAGTGCTAGAGATCCCGCTGTTACGAAGACCCAGTACTTC.

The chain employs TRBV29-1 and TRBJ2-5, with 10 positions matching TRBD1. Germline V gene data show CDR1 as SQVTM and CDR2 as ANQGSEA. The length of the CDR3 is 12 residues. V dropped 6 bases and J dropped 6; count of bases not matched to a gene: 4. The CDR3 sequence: CSVGDRGQTQYF. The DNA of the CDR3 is TGCAGCGTCGGGGACAGGGGTCAGACCCAGTACTTC.